Below, one T cell receptor (beta chain) is given with its context. The data stem from a study of T cell responses to AZD1222 COVID-19 vaccine. The method was immunoSEQ multiplex PCR; TCRdb's version includes in-frame clones alone and lacks a portion of them. The data show 100,000 to 120,000 clones, 85% to 90% seen once. The trim removed 5 bases at V and 8 bases at J, leaving 9 bases unmatched. The CDR3 contains 14 residues. Germline CDR1 reads LNHNV; CDR2 reads YYDKDF (reference sequence). This TCR was sampled from an adult in good health. Source: peripheral blood, taken on day 0 of AZD1222 vaccination. The V and J genes are TRBV15 and TRBJ1-2, with TRBD1 identical over 9 bases. The CDR3 DNA follows: TGTGCCACCAGCCAGGACAGGGGAGTGTTAGGCTACACCTTC. It codes for CATSQDRGVLGYTF.